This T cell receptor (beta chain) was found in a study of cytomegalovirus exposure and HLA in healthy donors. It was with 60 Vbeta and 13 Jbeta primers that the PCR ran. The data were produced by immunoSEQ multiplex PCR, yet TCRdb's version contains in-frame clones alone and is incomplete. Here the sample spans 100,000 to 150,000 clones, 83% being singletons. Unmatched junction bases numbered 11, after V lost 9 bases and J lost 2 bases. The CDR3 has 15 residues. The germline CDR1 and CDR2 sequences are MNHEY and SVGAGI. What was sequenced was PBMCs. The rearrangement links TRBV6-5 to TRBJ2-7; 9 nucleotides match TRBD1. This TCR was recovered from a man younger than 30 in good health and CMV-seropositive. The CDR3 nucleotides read TGTGCCAGTTCTACAGGGGGCGGACTGACCTACGAGCAGTACTTC. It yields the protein CASSTGGGLTYEQYF.